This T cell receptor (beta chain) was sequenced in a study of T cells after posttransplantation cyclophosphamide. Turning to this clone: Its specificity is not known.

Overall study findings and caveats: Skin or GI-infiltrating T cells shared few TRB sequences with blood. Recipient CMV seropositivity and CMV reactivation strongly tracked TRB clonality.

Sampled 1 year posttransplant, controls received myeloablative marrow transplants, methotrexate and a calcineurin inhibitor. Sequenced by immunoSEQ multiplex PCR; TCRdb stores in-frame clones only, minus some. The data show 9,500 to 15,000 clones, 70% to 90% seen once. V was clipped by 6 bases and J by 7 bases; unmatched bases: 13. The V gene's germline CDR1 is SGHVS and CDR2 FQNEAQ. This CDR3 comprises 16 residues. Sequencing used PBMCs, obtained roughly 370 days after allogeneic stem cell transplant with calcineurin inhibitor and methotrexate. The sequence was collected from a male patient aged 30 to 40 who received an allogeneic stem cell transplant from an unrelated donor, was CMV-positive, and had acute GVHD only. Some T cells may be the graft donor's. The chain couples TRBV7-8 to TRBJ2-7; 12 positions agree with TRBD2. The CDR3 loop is CASRLTSGGTLGEQYF. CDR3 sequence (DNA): TGTGCCAGCAGACTGACTAGCGGGGGAACCCTGGGGGAGCAGTACTTC.